These 28 T cell receptor beta chains came from one sample sequenced in a study of technical replicates of blood from a handful of donors. Assay used: immunoSEQ multiplex PCR; TCRdb lists only in-frame clones, some missing. The sample holds 70,000 or so clones, 80% to 90% seen once. The sequenced material came from PBMCs. The receptors come from a human donor in good health. Some clones in this sample may be carry-over from other donors' samples.

J is TRBJ2-3 and V is TRBV5-1, with 11 positions matching TRBD1. CDR1 SGHRS and CDR2 YFSETQ come from the germline V gene. V shed 2 bases, J shed 5 bases, and the junction held 4 bases outside the gene matches. CDR3 size: 15 residues. The CDR3 spells CASSFTGTGGDTQYF. The CDR3 DNA follows: TGCGCCAGCAGCTTCACAGGGACAGGGGGAGATACGCAGTATTTT.

This chain uses TRBV7-9 with TRBJ1-4; the D is unclear. Trimming removed 4 bases from V and 10 bases from J, with 16 bases in between. Germline values: CDR1 SEHNR, CDR2 FQNEAQ (reference sequence). This CDR3 region has 14 residues. For the CDR3, the DNA is TGTGCCAGCAGCTGGAGGGATTCAGGAGGAAAACTGTTTTTT. It yields the protein CASSWRDSGGKLFF.

The J gene is TRBJ2-5, the V gene TRBV4-1; 15 nucleotides agree with TRBD2. Per the germline V gene, CDR1 is MGHRA and CDR2 is YSYEKL. Trimming at V came to 0 bases and at J to 2 bases, leaving 4 bases not matched to a gene. The CDR3 spans 18 residues. The CDR3 loop reads CASSQDLGLAGGQETQYF. In nucleotides, the CDR3 is TGCGCCAGCAGCCAAGATTTGGGACTAGCGGGGGGACAAGAGACCCAGTACTTC.

The chain recombines TRBV9 with TRBJ1-6; TRBD1 might be the D (5 bases). CDR3 length equals 13 residues. Germline loops: CDR1 SGDLS, CDR2 YYNGEE. Trimming pared 7 bases from V and 10 bases from J, leaving 15 bases between. CDR3 nucleotide sequence: TGTGCCAGCGGCAGGGAGGGTCAATCACCCCTCCACTTT. It encodes CASGREGQSPLHF.

The chain joins TRBV7-2 to TRBJ2-3, with D maybe TRBD1 (5 bases). Germline CDR1 reads SGHTA; CDR2 reads FQGNSA. The length of the CDR3 is 16 residues. V was trimmed by 1 base and J by 4 bases, leaving 15 bases between them. The CDR3: CASSLGSGYGADTQYF. For the CDR3, the DNA is TGTGCCAGCAGCTTAGGATCAGGGTATGGGGCAGATACGCAGTATTTT.

The chain joins TRBV5-1 to TRBJ1-1, with D hard to call. CDR3 length: 13 amino acids. CDR1 SGHRS and CDR2 YFSETQ come from the germline V gene. The V and J ends lost 5 bases and 1 base respectively, with 9 bases between them. CDR3 sequence reads: CASSLRQNTEAFF. CDR3 sequence (DNA): TGCGCCAGCAGTTTGAGACAGAACACTGAAGCTTTCTTT.

The chain recombines TRBV18 with TRBJ2-7, with D perhaps TRBD1 (6 bases). Per germline, CDR1 KGHSH and CDR2 LQKENI. The ends were cut back, 3 bases at V and 2 bases at J, with 11 bases in the middle. This CDR3 is 14 amino acids long. In DNA form, the CDR3 reads TGTGCCAGCTCACCCACAGGACAGACCTACGAGCAGTACTTC. This translates into CASSPTGQTYEQYF.

The chain carries TRBV7-2 and TRBJ2-2; perhaps TRBD1 as D (6 bases). The CDR3 consists of 17 residues. Germline V gene data show CDR1 as SGHTA and CDR2 as FQGNSA. V lost 4 bases to trimming and J lost 1 base, with 16 bases between them. Written as DNA, the CDR3 is TGTGCCAGCAGCTACCTGGGGGCAGCGGTGAACACCGGGGAGCTGTTTTTT. It codes for CASSYLGAAVNTGELFF.

The chain has TRBV5-1 and TRBJ1-4; D may be TRBD1 (6 bases). The germline V and J ends were trimmed by 1 base and 0 bases, with 10 bases remaining between them. The CDR3 runs 16 residues. The germline V gene encodes CDR1 SGHRS and CDR2 YFSETQ. The DNA of the CDR3 is TGCGCCAGCAGCTTGCGTACAGGGACAACTAATGAAAAACTGTTTTTT. Its translation: CASSLRTGTTNEKLFF.

The CDR3: CASSGHSGGTANTGELFF. The DNA of the CDR3 is TGTGCCAGCAGCGGACATAGCGGGGGGACCGCGAACACCGGGGAGCTGTTTTTT. The chain is built from TRBV5-4 and TRBJ2-2; 10 bases are shared with TRBD2. This CDR3 region has 18 residues. Per the germline V gene, CDR1 is SGHNT and CDR2 is YYREEE (reference sequence). The J segment lost 0 bases and the V segment lost 4 bases, leaving 9 bases of the junction unmatched.

J is TRBJ2-7 and V is TRBV5-1, with D maybe TRBD2 (6 bases). The CDR3 has 16 amino acids. Germline CDR1 reads SGHRS; CDR2 reads YFSETQ. The V and J ends lost 4 bases and 1 base respectively, with 18 bases between them. Here the CDR3 reads CASSPGGTATSYEQYF. CDR3 in DNA: TGCGCCAGCAGCCCTGGAGGGACTGCCACTTCCTACGAGCAGTACTTC.

V gene TRBV19 combines with J gene TRBJ1-2; a possible D gene is TRBD1 (5 bases). This CDR3 is 13 amino acids long. Trimming pared 6 bases from V and 6 bases from J, leaving 14 bases between. The germline CDR1 and CDR2 sequences are LNHDA and SQIVND (reference sequence). As DNA, the CDR3 is TGTGCCAGTAGCCGAATGGGGGGGGATGGCTACACCTTC. This translates into CASSRMGGDGYTF.

V usage is TRBV4-3 and J usage is TRBJ2-7, with 8 bases matching TRBD1. The V gene's germline CDR1 is LGHNA and CDR2 YSLEER. The CDR3 sequence is 13 residues long. Trimming took 4 bases from V and 5 from J; bases not matched to a gene: 4. CDR3 in DNA: TGCGCCAGCAGCCTGGACAGGGAGCACGAGCAGTACTTC. Translated, it gives CASSLDREHEQYF.

The chain uses TRBV6-1 and TRBJ2-7; 9 bases map to TRBD2. Per germline, CDR1 MNHNS and CDR2 SASEGT. J gave up 6 bases and V 4 bases, and 13 bases lay outside the gene matches. The CDR3 loop spans 16 amino acids. As DNA, the CDR3 is TGTGCCAGCAGTGGGGCTAGCGGGACCGAGCATGGCGAGCAGTACTTC. Residues: CASSGASGTEHGEQYF.

The chain carries TRBV5-1 and TRBJ2-3; a possible D gene is TRBD2 (5 bases). Germline V gives CDR1 SGHRS, CDR2 YFSETQ. V lost 0 bases, J lost 5 bases, and 7 bases lay in between. The CDR3 has 13 residues. CDR3: CASSLGSEDTQYF. The CDR3 DNA follows: TGCGCCAGCAGCTTGGGTAGCGAAGATACGCAGTATTTT.

The gene calls are TRBV6-5 and TRBJ1-5; D is perhaps TRBD1 (5 bases). Trimming left V 8 bases short and J 5 bases short, with 10 bases between. The CDR3 has 12 residues. CDR1 is MNHEY, CDR2 SVGAGI, per germline. CDR3 region: CASRGGDQPQHF. The CDR3 DNA reads as TGTGCCAGCCGGGGGGGGGATCAGCCCCAGCATTTT.

The chain couples TRBV28 to TRBJ2-3; D uncertain. This CDR3 has 14 amino acids. From germline, CDR1 is MDHEN and CDR2 SYDVKM. Trimming left V 6 bases short and J 2 bases short, with 12 bases between. CDR3 nucleotide sequence: TGTGCCAGCAGCCTCCGGTCCTACACAGATACGCAGTATTTT. It encodes CASSLRSYTDTQYF.

This chain uses TRBV10-3 with TRBJ2-3; D unresolved. The CDR3 has 12 residues. Between the trimmed V and J ends, which lost 6 bases and 0 bases, there was a span of 4 bases. Germline lookup yields CDR1 ENHRY and CDR2 SYGVKD. The CDR3, as DNA: TGTGCCATCAGCCCTAGCACAGATACGCAGTATTTT. Amino acid sequence: CAISPSTDTQYF.

This clone has just a few counts. V gene TRBV6-1 combines with J gene TRBJ1-6, with D tentatively TRBD1 (5 bases). Trimming left V 0 bases short and J 8 bases short, with 14 bases between. CDR1 is MNHNS and CDR2 is SASEGT in the germline V gene. The CDR3 contains 16 residues. CDR3 DNA: TGTGCCAGCAGTGAAGCTCCGGGCAGGGCCGATTCACCCCTCCACTTT. It yields the protein CASSEAPGRADSPLHF.

V usage is TRBV6-6 and J usage is TRBJ1-2; 7 bases match TRBD1. The junction had 4 bases not matched to a gene; V was cut back by 5 bases and J by 1 base. From germline, CDR1 is MNHNY and CDR2 SVGAGI (reference sequence). CDR3 length: 14 residues. The CDR3 region is CASSDTGVNYGYTF. CDR3 DNA sequence: TGTGCCAGCAGTGACACAGGGGTTAACTATGGCTACACCTTC.

The chain combines TRBV29-1 with TRBJ2-5; 10 nucleotides line up with TRBD1. V was pared by 0 bases and J by 5 bases, with 9 bases of the junction left unmatched. CDR3 length: 16 amino acids. Germline V gene sequence: CDR1 SQVTM, CDR2 ANQGSEA. Here the CDR3 reads CSVEDLGDRGEETQYF. The CDR3 bases are TGCAGCGTTGAAGATCTTGGGGACAGGGGAGAGGAGACCCAGTACTTC.

The chain carries TRBV27 and TRBJ2-3, with 10 nucleotides matching TRBD2. J lost 4 bases, V lost 7 bases, and 8 bases had no gene match. Germline assignment: CDR1 MNHEY and CDR2 SMNVEV (reference sequence). The CDR3 runs 15 residues. The CDR3: CASIEASGRSDTQYF. CDR3 nucleotides: TGTGCCAGCATAGAGGCTAGCGGGAGATCAGATACGCAGTATTTT.

This clone occurred once. The CDR3 DNA sequence: TGTGCCAGCTCACCCGGCCGGGACAGGCTGAACGAGCAGTACTTC. Its translation: CASSPGRDRLNEQYF. The V and J genes are TRBV18 and TRBJ2-7, with 8 bases matching TRBD1. J gave up 5 bases and V 3 bases, and 9 bases lay outside the gene matches. CDR1 is KGHSH, CDR2 LQKENI, per germline. The CDR3 runs 15 residues. The full variable domain, completed using reference TRBV18 and TRBJ2-7, is NAGVMQNPRHLVRRRGQEARLRCSPMKGHSHVYWYRQLPEEGLKFMVYLQKENIIDESGMPKERFSAEFPKEGPSILRIQQVVRGDSAAYFCASSPGRDRLNEQYFGPGTRLTVT.

DNA of the CDR3: TGTGCCAGCAGTTACGTTCTGTGGGACAGGGGGTTAGGGCAGTTCTTC. Protein product: CASSYVLWDRGLGQFF. The gene calls are TRBV6-6 and TRBJ2-1; TRBD1 matches 11 bases. Looked up from germline, CDR1 is MNHNY and CDR2 is SVGAGI (reference sequence). J lost 12 bases, V lost 2 bases, and 12 bases had no gene match. The CDR3 covers 16 residues.

V usage is TRBV7-9 and J usage is TRBJ1-6; D is unclear. This CDR3 has 18 residues. Germline CDR1 is SEHNR and CDR2 is FQNEAQ (reference sequence). The V end was cut by 5 bases, the J end by 1 base, with 18 bases between. This CDR3 is CASSRSLALGSYNSPLHF. The CDR3 nucleotides are TGTGCCAGCAGCCGGAGCCTGGCTCTAGGTTCCTATAATTCACCCCTCCACTTT.

Worth noting for this clone: Relative to the germline gene, one junction end is altered; a read error may explain this. This chain links TRBV6-6 with TRBJ2-1; D is uncertain. CDR3 length equals 15 residues. Germline values: CDR1 MNHNY, CDR2 SVGAGI (reference sequence). Written as DNA, the CDR3 is TGTGCCGGCAGTTACTCGAGCACCCTATACAATGAGCAGTTCTTC. This encodes CAGSYSSTLYNEQFF.

This clone is a singleton in its sample. V and J are TRBV7-9 and TRBJ2-7, with TRBD2 matching over 7 bases. V trimming: 8 bases; J trimming: 3 bases; junction bases outside the gene matches: 13. Germline assignment: CDR1 SEHNR and CDR2 FQNEAQ (reference sequence). The CDR3 runs to 15 residues. CDR3 DNA sequence: TGTGCCAGCGCATCCAGCTCCAGCGGGGACTACGAGCAGTACTTC. Amino acid sequence: CASASSSSGDYEQYF.

This chain links TRBV11-2 with TRBJ2-2; 8 bases match TRBD2. Germline assignment: CDR1 SGHAT and CDR2 FQNNGV. The CDR3 spans 19 residues. The ends lost 3 bases at V and 3 bases at J; junction bases unmatched: 15. The CDR3 bases are TGTGCCAGCAGCTTCCCTAGCGGGTCCCTTCAACGGGACACCGGGGAGCTGTTTTTT. Amino acid sequence: CASSFPSGSLQRDTGELFF.